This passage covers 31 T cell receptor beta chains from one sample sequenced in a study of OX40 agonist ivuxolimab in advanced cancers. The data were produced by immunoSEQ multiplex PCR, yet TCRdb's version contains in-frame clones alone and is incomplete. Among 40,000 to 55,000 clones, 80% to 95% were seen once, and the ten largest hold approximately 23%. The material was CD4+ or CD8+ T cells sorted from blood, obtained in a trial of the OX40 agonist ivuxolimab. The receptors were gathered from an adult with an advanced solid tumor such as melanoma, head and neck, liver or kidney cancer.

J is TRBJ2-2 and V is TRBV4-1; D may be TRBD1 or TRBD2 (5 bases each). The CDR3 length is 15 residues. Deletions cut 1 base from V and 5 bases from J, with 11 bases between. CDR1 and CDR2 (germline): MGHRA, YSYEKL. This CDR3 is CASSQGQGRTGELFF. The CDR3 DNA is TGCGCCAGCAGCCAAGGGCAGGGACGAACCGGGGAGCTGTTTTTT.

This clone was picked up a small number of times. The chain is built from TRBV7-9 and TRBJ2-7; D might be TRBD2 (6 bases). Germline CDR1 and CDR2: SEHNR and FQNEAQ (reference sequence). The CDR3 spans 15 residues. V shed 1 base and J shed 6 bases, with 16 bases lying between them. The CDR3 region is CASSLVLAAEIEQYF. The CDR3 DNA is TGTGCCAGCAGCTTAGTACTAGCTGCGGAGATCGAGCAGTACTTC. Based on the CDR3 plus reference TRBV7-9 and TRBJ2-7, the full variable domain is DTGVSQNPRHKITKRGQNVTFRCDPISEHNRLYWYRQTLGQGPEFLTYFQNEAQLEKSRLLSDRFSAERPKGSFSTLEIQRTEQGDSAMYLCASSLVLAAEIEQYFGPGTRLTVT.

The CDR3 loop is CASSSPGLAAGRTYEQYF. The CDR3 coding sequence is TGTGCCAGCAGCTCACCGGGACTAGCGGCAGGGAGGACCTACGAGCAGTACTTC. The J gene is TRBJ2-7, the V gene TRBV28; 11 bases are a match to TRBD2. Germline V gene lookup returns CDR1 MDHEN and CDR2 SYDVKM. CDR3 size: 18 residues. V shed 6 bases, J shed 2 bases, and the junction held 15 bases outside the gene matches.

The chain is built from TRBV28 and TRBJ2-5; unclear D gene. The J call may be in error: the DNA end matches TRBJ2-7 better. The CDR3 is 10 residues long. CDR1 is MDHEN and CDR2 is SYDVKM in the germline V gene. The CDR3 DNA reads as TGTGCCAGCAGTTTTCACGAGCAGTACTTC. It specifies CASSFHEQYF.

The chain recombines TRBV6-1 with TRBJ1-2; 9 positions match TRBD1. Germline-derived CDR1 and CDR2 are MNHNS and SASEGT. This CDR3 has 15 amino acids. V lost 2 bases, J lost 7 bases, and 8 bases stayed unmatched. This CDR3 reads CASSEQRTGVSGYTF. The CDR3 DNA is TGTGCCAGCAGTGAACAAAGGACAGGGGTTTCTGGCTACACCTTC.

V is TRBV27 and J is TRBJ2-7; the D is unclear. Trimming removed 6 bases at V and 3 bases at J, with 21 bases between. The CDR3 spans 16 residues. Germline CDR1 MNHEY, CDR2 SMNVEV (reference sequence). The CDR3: CASSRTLGEVSYEQYF. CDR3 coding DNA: TGTGCCAGCAGCCGCACCCTGGGCGAGGTGAGCTACGAGCAGTACTTC.

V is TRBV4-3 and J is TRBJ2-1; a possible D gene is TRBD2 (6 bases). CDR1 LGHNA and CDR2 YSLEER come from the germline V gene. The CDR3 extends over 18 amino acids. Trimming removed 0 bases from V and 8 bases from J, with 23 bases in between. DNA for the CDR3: TGCGCCAGCAGCCAAGATATGGAGGGCAGGGTGGAAGTGCATGAGCAGTTCTTC. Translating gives CASSQDMEGRVEVHEQFF.

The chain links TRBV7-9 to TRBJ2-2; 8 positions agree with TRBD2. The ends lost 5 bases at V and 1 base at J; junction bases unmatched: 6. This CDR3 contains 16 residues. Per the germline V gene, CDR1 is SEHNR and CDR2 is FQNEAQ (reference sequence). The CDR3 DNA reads TGTGCCAGCAGCCCCCTAGCGGGCCAGAACACCGGGGAGCTGTTTTTT. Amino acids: CASSPLAGQNTGELFF.

The CDR3 DNA follows: TGTGCCAGCAGTGAATTCTCATGGGGCGGGGAGCTGTTTTTT. This codes for CASSEFSWGGELFF. The chain employs TRBV2 and TRBJ2-2; D is uncertain. V was clipped by 2 bases and J by 7 bases, with 11 bases between them. Looked up from germline, CDR1 is SNHLY and CDR2 is FYNNEI. The CDR3 is 14 residues long. The full variable domain, in which reference TRBV2 and TRBJ2-2 provide the parts outside the CDR3, is EPEVTQTPSHQVTQMGQEVILRCVPISNHLYFYWYRQILGQKVEFLVSFYNNEISEKSEIFDDQFSVERPDGSNFTLKIRSTKLEDSAMYFCASSEFSWGGELFFGEGSRLTVL.

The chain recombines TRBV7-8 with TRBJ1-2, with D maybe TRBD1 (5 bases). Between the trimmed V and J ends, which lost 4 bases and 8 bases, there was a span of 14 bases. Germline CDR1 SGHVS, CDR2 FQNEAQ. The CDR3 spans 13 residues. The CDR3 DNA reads TGTGCCAGCAGCTCCCCCGGGACCTTCGGCTACACCTTC. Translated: CASSSPGTFGYTF.

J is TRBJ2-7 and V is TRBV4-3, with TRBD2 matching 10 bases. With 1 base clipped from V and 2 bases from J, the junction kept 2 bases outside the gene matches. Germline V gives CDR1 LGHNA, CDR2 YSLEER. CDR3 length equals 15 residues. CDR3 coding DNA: TGCGCCAGCAGCCAAGTCCTAGCGGGGGCCTACGAGCAGTACTTC. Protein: CASSQVLAGAYEQYF.

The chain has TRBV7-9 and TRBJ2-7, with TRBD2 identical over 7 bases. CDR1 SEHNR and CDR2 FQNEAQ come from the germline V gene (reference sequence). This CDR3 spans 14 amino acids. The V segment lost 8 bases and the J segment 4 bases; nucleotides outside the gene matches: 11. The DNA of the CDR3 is TGTGCCAGCGCACCTCGACTAGCTGCTTACGAGCAGTACTTC. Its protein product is CASAPRLAAYEQYF.

CDR3 amino acids: CASSLRPGGPVAGEQYF. In nucleotides, the CDR3 is TGCGCCAGCAGCCTCCGGCCGGGAGGGCCCGTCGCGGGCGAGCAGTACTTC. The genes are TRBV5-1 and TRBJ2-7, with TRBD2 identical over 8 bases. The germline CDR1 and CDR2 sequences are SGHRS and YFSETQ. The CDR3 covers 17 residues. V lost 4 bases to trimming and J lost 6 bases; unmatched junction nucleotides: 18.

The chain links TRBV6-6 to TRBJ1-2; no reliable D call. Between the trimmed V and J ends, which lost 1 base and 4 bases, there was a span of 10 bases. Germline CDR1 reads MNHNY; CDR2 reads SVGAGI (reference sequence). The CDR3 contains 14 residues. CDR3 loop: CASSYLGGIYGYTF. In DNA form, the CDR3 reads TGTGCCAGCAGTTACTTGGGCGGGATCTATGGCTACACCTTC.

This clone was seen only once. The CDR3 bases are TGTGCCACCAGCACCGGACTAGCGGGACCTCTGGAGCAGTACTTC. Translating it yields CATSTGLAGPLEQYF. The chain couples TRBV15 to TRBJ2-7, with TRBD2 matching over 12 bases. Germline V gene lookup returns CDR1 LNHNV and CDR2 YYDKDF (reference sequence). CDR3 length: 15 residues. J gave up 7 bases and V 4 bases, and 8 bases lay outside the gene matches.

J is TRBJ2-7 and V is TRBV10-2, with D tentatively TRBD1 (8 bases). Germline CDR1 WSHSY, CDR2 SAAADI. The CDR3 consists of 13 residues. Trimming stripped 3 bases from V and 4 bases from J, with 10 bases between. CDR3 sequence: CASSEQGGYEQYF. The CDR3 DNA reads TGCGCCAGCAGTGAACAGGGGGGGTACGAGCAGTACTTC.

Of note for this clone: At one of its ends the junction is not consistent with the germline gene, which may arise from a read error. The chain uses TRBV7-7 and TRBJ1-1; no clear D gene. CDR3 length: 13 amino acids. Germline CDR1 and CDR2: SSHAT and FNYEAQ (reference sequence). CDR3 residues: CASSPTMNTEAFF. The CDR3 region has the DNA TGTGCTAGCAGCCCAACCATGAACACTGAAGCTTTCTTT.

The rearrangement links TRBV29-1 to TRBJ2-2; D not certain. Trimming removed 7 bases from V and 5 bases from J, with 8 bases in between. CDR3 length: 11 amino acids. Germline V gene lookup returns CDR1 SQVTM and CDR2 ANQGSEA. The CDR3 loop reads CSARVTGELFF. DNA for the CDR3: TGCAGCGCTCGGGTAACCGGGGAGCTGTTTTTT.

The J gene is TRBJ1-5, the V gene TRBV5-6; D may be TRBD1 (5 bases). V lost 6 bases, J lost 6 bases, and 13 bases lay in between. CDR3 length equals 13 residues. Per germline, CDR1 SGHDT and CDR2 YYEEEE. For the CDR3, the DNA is TGTGCCAGCACCCTTGGTGGGGGTCAGCCCCAGCATTTT. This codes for CASTLGGGQPQHF.

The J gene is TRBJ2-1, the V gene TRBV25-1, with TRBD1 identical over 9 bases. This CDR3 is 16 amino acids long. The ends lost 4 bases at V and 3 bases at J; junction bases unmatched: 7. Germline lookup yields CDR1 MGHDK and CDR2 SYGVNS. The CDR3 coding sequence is TGTGCCAGCAGTGGAATGTGGGACAGGGACTACAATGAGCAGTTCTTC. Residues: CASSGMWDRDYNEQFF.

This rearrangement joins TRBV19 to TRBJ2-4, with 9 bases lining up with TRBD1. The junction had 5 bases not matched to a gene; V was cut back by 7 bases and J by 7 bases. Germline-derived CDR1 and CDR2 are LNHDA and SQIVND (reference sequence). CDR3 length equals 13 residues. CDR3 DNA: TGTGCCAGTACCAAGGACAGGGGTAACATTCAGTACTTC. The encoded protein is CASTKDRGNIQYF.

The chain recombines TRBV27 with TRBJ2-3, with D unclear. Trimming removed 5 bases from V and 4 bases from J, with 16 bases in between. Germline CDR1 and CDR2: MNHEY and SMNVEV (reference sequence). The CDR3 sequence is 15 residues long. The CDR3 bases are TGTGCCAGCAGTCCCCCGCCCGCAGGAGCAGATACGCAGTATTTT. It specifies CASSPPPAGADTQYF.

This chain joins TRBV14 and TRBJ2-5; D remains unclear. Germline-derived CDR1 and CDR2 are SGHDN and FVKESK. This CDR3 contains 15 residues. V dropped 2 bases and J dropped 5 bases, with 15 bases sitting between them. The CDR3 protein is CASSQPMWEAETQYF. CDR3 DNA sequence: TGTGCCAGCAGCCAACCTATGTGGGAAGCGGAGACCCAGTACTTC. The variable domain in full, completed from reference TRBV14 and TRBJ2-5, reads EAGVTQFPSHSVIEKGQTVTLRCDPISGHDNLYWYRRVMGKEIKFLLHFVKESKQDESGMPNNRFLAERTGGTYSTLKVQPAELEDSGVYFCASSQPMWEAETQYFGPGTRLLVL.

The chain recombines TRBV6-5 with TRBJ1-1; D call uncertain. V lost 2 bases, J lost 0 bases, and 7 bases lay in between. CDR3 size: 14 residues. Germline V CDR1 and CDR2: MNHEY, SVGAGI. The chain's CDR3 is CASSYATVNTEAFF. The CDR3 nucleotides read TGTGCCAGCAGTTACGCCACGGTGAACACTGAAGCTTTCTTT.

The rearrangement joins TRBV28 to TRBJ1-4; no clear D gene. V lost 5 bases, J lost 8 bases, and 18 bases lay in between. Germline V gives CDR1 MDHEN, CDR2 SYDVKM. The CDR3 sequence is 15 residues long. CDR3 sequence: CASSVLVVNDEKLFF. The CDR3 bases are TGTGCCAGCAGTGTCCTGGTAGTGAACGACGAAAAACTGTTTTTT. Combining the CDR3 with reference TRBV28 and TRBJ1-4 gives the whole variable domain DVKVTQSSRYLVKRTGEKVFLECVQDMDHENMFWYRQDPGLGLRLIYFSYDVKMKEKGDIPEGYSVSREKKERFSLILESASTNQTSMYLCASSVLVVNDEKLFFGSGTQLSVL.

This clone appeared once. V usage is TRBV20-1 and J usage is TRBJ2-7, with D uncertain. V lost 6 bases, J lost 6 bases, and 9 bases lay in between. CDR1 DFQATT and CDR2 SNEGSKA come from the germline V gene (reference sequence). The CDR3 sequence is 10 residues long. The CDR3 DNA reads TGCAGTGCCTTAACCCCCGAGCAGTACTTC. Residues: CSALTPEQYF.

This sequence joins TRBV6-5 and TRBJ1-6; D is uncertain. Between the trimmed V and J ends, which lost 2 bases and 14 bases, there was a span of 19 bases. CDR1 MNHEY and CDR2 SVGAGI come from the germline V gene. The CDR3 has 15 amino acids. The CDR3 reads CASSYGDLTALALHF. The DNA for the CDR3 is TGTGCCAGCAGTTACGGCGATCTGACCGCCTTGGCCCTCCACTTT.

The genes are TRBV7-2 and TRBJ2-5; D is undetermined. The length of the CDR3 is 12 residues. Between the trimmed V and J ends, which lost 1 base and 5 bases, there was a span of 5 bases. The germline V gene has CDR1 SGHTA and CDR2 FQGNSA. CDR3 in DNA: TGTGCCAGCAGCTTAGGAATGGAGACCCAGTACTTC. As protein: CASSLGMETQYF. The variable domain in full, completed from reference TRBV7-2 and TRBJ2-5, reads GAGVSQSPSNKVTEKGKDVELRCDPISGHTALYWYRQSLGQGLEFLIYFQGNSAPDKSGLPSDRFSAERTGGSVSTLTIQRTQQEDSAVYLCASSLGMETQYFGPGTRLLVL.

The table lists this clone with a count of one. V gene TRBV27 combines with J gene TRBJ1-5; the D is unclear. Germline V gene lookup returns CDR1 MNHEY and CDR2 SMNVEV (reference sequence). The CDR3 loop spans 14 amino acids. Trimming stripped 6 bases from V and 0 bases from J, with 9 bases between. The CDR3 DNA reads TGTGCCAGCAGGGCACACTATAGCAATCAGCCCCAGCATTTT. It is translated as CASRAHYSNQPQHF.

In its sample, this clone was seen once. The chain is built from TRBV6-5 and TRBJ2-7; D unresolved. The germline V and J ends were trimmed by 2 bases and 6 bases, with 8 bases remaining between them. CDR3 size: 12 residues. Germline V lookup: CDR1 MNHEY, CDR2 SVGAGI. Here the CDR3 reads CASSYPVGEQYF. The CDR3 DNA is TGTGCCAGCAGTTACCCCGTCGGCGAGCAGTACTTC.

CDR3 DNA sequence: TGTGCCAGTGGGGTCGGGGAGCTGTTTTTT. Translated, it gives CASGVGELFF. This chain links TRBV6-5 with TRBJ2-2; D is unclear. The CDR3 contains 10 residues. V lost 9 bases to trimming and J lost 7 bases, with 6 bases between them. The V gene's germline CDR1 is MNHEY and CDR2 SVGAGI.